The clone carrying this T cell receptor beta chain has ten or more counts. Its antigen is unknown. Combining iRepertoire HTBI primers with Arm-PCR of CDR3 regions, the authors built TCR beta libraries. Authors' processing steps: Identification of gene segments yielded approximately 62 TRBV and 13 to 15 TRBJ across samples. MiXCR, applied by TCRdb to the multiplex PCR reads, yields one record per CDR3 protein. TCRdb's processing, not the authors' own work, is the source of the V and J calls. This table has around 510,000 distinct CDR3 sequences, under 25% appearing once. This entry belongs to a study of regulatory T cells in long-lasting Graves disease. Study-level points and caveats: Persistent Graves' patients had lower TCR diversity than newly diagnosed ones.

The CDR3 has 15 residues. CDR1 is MDHEN, CDR2 SYDVKM, per germline. Deletions cut 2 bases from V and 1 base from J, with 12 bases between. Time point here: persistent/refractory GD, antithyroid drugs over 5 years with positive TRAb. Making the TCR library involved RNA that had been extracted from PBMCs. The specimen comprised peripheral blood mononuclear cells (PBMCs), sampled when the disease was refractory, from a patient treated with antithyroid drugs. This clonotype was sampled from a female donor with Graves disease. This chain joins TRBV28 and TRBJ2-7, with D perhaps matching TRBD2 (6 bases). The CDR3 DNA sequence: TGTGCCAGCAGTTTAGAGGGACTCTTATCCTACGAGCAGTACTTC. Encoded protein: CASSLEGLLSYEQYF. Complete variable domain (other parts from reference TRBV28 and TRBJ2-7): DVKVTQSSRYLVKRTGEKVFLECVQDMDHENMFWYRQDPGLGLRLIYFSYDVKMKEKGDIPEGYSVSREKKERFSLILESASTNQTSMYLCASSLEGLLSYEQYFGPGTRLTVT.